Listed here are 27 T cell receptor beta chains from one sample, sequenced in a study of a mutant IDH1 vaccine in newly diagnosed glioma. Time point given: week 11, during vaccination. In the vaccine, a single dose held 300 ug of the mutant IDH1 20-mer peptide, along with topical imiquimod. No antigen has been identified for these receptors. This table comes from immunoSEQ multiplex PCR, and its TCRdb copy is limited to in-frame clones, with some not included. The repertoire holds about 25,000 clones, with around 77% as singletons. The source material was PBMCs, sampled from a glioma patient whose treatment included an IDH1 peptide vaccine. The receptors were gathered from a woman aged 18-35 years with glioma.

The CDR3 nucleotides are TGTGCCAGCAGCCAAGATGTAGGACTAGGCACAGATACGCAGTATTTT. Protein sequence: CASSQDVGLGTDTQYF. The chain has TRBV14 and TRBJ2-3; the match to TRBD2 covers 7 bases. The CDR3 length is 16 residues. Trimming removed 0 bases from V and 1 base from J; junction bases left unmatched: 4. Germline V CDR1 and CDR2: SGHDN, FVKESK.

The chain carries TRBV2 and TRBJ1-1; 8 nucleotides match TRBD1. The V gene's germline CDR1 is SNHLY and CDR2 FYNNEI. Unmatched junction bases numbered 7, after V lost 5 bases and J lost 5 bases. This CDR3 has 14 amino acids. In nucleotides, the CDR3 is TGTGCCAGCAGTCCGGACAGGGTGGTGACTGAAGCTTTCTTT. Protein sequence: CASSPDRVVTEAFF.

The CDR3 nucleotides read TGTGCCAGCAGTGATAACCCGGGACGGGCCTACGAGCAGTACTTC. Its translation is CASSDNPGRAYEQYF. The chain is built from TRBV2 and TRBJ2-7; either TRBD1 or TRBD2 may supply D (5 bases each). This CDR3 spans 15 amino acids. The germline V gene has CDR1 SNHLY and CDR2 FYNNEI. Between the trimmed V and J ends, which lost 3 bases and 2 bases, there was a span of 14 bases.

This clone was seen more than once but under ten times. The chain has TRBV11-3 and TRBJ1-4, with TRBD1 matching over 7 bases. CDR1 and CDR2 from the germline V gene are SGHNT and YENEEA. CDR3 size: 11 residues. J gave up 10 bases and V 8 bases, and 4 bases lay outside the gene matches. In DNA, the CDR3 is TGTGCCAGCGGCTACAGGGGAAAACTGTTTTTT. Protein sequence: CASGYRGKLFF.

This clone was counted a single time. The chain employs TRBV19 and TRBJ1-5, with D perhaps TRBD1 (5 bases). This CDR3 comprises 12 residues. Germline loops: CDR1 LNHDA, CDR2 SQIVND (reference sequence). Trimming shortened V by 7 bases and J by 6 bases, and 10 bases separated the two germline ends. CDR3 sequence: CASTQGVQPQHF. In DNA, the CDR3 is TGTGCCAGTACTCAAGGGGTTCAGCCCCAGCATTTT.

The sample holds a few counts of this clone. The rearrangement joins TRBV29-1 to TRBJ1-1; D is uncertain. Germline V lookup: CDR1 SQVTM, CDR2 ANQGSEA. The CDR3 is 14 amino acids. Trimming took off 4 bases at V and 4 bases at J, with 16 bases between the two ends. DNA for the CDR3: TGCAGCGTTGTGGCAGCTTCTAAGGGCACTGAAGCTTTCTTT. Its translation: CSVVAASKGTEAFF.

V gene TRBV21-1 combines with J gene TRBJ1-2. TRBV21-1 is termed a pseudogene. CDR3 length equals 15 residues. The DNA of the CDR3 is TGTGCCAGCAAGGGGAGGACCCACCTTAGCTATGGCTACACCTTC. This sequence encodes CASKGRTHLSYGYTF.

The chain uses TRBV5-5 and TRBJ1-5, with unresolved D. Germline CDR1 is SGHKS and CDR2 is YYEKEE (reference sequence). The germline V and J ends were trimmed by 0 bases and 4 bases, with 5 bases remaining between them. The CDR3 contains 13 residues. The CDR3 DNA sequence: TGTGCCAGCAGCTTGGCCGAAAATCAGCCCCAGCATTTT. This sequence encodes CASSLAENQPQHF.

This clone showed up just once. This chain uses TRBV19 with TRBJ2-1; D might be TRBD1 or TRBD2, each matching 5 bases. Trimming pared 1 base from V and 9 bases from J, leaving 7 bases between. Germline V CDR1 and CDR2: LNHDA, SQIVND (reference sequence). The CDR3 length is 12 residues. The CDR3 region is CASSIVGGEQFF. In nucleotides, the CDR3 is TGTGCCAGTAGTATAGTTGGGGGTGAGCAGTTCTTC.

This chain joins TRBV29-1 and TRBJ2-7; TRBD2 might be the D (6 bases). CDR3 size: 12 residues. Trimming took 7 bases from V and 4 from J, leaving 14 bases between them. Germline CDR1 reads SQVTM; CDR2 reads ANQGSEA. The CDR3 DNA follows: TGCAGCGGTAGCGGACGTATTTACGAGCAGTACTTC. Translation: CSGSGRIYEQYF.

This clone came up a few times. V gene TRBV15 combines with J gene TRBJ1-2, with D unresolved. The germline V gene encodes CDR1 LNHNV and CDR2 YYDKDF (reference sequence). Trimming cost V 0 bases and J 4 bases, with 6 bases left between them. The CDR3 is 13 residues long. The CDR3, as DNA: TGTGCCACCAGCAGAGATGTGGGCTATGGCTACACCTTC. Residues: CATSRDVGYGYTF. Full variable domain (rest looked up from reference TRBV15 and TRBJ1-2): DAMVIQNPRYQVTQFGKPVTLSCSQTLNHNVMYWYQQKSSQAPKLLFHYYDKDFNNEADTPDNFQSRRPNTSFCFLDIRSPGLGDTAMYLCATSRDVGYGYTFGSGTRLTVV.

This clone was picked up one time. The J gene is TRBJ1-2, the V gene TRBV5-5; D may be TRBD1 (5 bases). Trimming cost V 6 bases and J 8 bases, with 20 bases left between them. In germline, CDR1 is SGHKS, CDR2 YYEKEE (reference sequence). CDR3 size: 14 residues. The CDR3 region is CASTKHRGLIGYTF. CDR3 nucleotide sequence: TGTGCCAGCACCAAGCATCGGGGACTTATAGGCTACACCTTC.

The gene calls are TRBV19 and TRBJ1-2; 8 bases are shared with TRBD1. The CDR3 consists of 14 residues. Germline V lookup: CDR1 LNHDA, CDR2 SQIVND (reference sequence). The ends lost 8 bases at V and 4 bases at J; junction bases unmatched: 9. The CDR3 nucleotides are TGTGCCAGTCTTGGGCAGGGGGCGACCTATGGCTACACCTTC. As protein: CASLGQGATYGYTF.

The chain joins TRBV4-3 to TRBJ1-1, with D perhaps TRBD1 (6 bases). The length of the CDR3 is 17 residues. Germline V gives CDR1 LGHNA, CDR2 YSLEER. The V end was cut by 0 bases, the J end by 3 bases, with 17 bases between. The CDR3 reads CASSQDLSGGRDTEAFF. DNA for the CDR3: TGCGCCAGCAGCCAAGATTTGAGCGGGGGGCGGGACACTGAAGCTTTCTTT.

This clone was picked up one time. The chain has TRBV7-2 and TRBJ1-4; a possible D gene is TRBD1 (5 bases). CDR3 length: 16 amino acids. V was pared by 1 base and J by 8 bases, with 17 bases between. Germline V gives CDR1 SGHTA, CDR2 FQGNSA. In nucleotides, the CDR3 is TGTGCCAGCAGCTTAGACTTGGGGGGATTAGGGGAAAAACTGTTTTTT. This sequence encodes CASSLDLGGLGEKLFF.

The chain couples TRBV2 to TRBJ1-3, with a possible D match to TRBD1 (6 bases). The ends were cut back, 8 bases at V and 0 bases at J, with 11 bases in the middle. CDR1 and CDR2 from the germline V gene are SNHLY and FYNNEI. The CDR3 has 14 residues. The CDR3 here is CASLGHGSGNTIYF. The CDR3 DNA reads TGTGCCAGCTTGGGACACGGCTCTGGAAACACCATATATTTT.

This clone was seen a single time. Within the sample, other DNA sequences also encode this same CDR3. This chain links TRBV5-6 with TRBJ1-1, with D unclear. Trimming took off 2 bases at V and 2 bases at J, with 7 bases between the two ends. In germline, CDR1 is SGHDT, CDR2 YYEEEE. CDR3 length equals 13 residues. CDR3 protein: CASSLGGNTEAFF. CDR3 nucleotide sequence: TGTGCCAGCAGCTTAGGCGGAAACACTGAAGCTTTCTTT.

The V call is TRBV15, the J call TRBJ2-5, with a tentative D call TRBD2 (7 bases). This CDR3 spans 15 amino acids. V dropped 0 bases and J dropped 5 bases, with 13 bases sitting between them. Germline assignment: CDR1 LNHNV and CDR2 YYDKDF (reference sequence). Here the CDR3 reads CATSRDNGGRETQYF. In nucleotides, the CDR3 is TGTGCCACCAGCAGAGATAACGGGGGGCGTGAGACCCAGTACTTC.

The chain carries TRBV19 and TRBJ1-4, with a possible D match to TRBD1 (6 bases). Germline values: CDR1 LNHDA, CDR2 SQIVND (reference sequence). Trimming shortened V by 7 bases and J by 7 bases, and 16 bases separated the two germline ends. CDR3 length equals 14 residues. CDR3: CASKKGVDGEKLFF. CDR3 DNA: TGTGCCAGTAAGAAGGGGGTGGACGGTGAAAAACTGTTTTTT.

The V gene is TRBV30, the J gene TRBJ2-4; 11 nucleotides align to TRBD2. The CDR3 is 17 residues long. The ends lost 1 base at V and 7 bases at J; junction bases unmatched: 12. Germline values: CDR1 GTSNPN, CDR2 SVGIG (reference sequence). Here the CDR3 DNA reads TGTGCCTGGAGTGCGGGGCTAGCGGGGGGCCGCGGGAACATTCAGTACTTC. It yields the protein CAWSAGLAGGRGNIQYF.

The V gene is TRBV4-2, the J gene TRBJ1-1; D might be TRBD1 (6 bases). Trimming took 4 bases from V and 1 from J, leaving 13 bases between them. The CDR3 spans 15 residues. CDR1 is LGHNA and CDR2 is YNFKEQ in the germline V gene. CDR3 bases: TGTGCCAGCAGCCGAGCCGAGACAGGGAACACTGAAGCTTTCTTT. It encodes CASSRAETGNTEAFF.

This CDR3 reads CASSPQGDTQYF. CDR3 bases: TGTGCCAGCAGCCCCCAGGGCGATACGCAGTATTTT. The chain employs TRBV11-3 and TRBJ2-3, with D possibly matching TRBD1 (5 bases). CDR3 length: 12 residues. Trimming shortened V by 5 bases and J by 6 bases, and 9 bases separated the two germline ends. Germline V gene data show CDR1 as SGHNT and CDR2 as YENEEA.

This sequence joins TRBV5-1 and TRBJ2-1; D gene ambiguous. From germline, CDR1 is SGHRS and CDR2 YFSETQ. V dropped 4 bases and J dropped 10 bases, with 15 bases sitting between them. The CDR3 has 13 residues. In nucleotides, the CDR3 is TGCGCCAGCAGCCTCGCCAAAGGGTTGGAGCAGTTCTTC. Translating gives CASSLAKGLEQFF.

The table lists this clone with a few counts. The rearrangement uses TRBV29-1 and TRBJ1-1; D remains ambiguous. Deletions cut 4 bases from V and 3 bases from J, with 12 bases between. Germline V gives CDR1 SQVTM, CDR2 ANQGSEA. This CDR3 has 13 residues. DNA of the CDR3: TGCAGCGTTGCTGCGTTGGTGGACACTGAAGCTTTCTTT. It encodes CSVAALVDTEAFF.

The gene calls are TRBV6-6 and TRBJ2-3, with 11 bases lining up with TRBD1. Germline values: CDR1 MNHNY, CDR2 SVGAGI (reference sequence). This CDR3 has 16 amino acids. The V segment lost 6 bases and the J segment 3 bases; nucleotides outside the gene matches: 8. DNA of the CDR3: TGTGCCAGCAGACCCTACGGACAGGGGGCAACAGATACGCAGTATTTT. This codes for CASRPYGQGATDTQYF.

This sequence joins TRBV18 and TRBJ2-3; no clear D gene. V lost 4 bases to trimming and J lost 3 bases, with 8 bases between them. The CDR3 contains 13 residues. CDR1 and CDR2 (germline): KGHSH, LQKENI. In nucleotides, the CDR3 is TGTGCCAGCTCACTACTCGTAACAGATACGCAGTATTTT. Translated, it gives CASSLLVTDTQYF. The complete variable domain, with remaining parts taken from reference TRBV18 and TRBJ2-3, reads NAGVMQNPRHLVRRRGQEARLRCSPMKGHSHVYWYRQLPEEGLKFMVYLQKENIIDESGMPKERFSAEFPKEGPSILRIQQVVRGDSAAYFCASSLLVTDTQYFGPGTRLTVL.

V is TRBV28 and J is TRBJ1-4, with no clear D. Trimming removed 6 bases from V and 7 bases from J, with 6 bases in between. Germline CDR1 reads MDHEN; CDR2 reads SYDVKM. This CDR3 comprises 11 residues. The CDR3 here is CASRTSEKLFF. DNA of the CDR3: TGTGCCAGCAGAACAAGTGAAAAACTGTTTTTT.